Listed below are T cell receptor beta chains from one sample, sequenced in a study of T-cell memory formation after mild COVID-19. TCRdb used MiXCR to reprocess the 5' RACE reads, holding one entry per CDR3 protein. This table has roughly 130,000 distinct CDR3 sequences, less than 6.5% appearing once. Material: PBMCs or a T cell subset sorted from them (not recorded which). The receptors here all came from an adult woman who had mild COVID-19 (a few samples of this study predate the infection). Cell type and time point are not known. The CDR3 runs from the conserved cysteine through the conserved F or W. D genes are given only for firm matches. Expanded clones are given a class, and other clones once, few, many or no size at all.

abundance	j_gene	v_gene	d_gene	CDR3aa	CDR3nt
.	TRBJ2-3	TRBV5-1	.	CASTPMRGFKDTQYF	TGCGCCAGCACCCCTATGAGGGGATTCAAGGATACGCAGTATTTT
many	TRBJ2-2	TRBV29-1	TRBD1	CSVRQGAAGELFF	TGCAGCGTCCGACAGGGGGCCGCCGGGGAGCTGTTTTTT
few	TRBJ1-4	TRBV18	.	CASSPREGTNEKLFF	TGTGCCAGCTCACCACGAGAGGGAACTAATGAAAAACTGTTTTTT
.	TRBJ2-3	TRBV29-1	TRBD2	CSVIAGGNGDTQYF	TGCAGCGTCATAGCGGGGGGGAATGGAGATACGCAGTATTTT
many	TRBJ2-1	TRBV7-9	TRBD1	CASSQGQGAFNEQFF	TGTGCCAGCAGCCAAGGACAGGGGGCCTTCAATGAGCAGTTCTTC
.	TRBJ2-2	TRBV6-2/TRBV6-3	.	CASSHLLTVTGELFF	TGTGCCAGCAGCCATCTTTTGACGGTGACCGGGGAGCTGTTTTTT
many	TRBJ2-1	TRBV12-3/TRBV12-4	.	CASSLQGGYEQFF	TGTGCCAGCAGTTTACAGGGGGGCTATGAGCAGTTCTTC
many	TRBJ2-3	TRBV7-3	.	CASSDGAGSPDTQYF	TGTGCCAGCAGCGACGGCGCCGGATCTCCAGATACGCAGTATTTT
many	TRBJ2-1	TRBV20-1	TRBD2	CSARDLGLAGEAGRIF	TGCAGTGCTAGAGATCTCGGACTAGCGGGGGAAGCCGGGCGGATCTTC
.	TRBJ2-3	TRBV2	.	CASSPVQGTDTQYF	TGTGCCAGCAGTCCCGTACAGGGCACAGATACGCAGTATTTT
few	TRBJ1-2	TRBV10-3	.	CAMGTRRGNYGYTF	TGTGCCATGGGAACACGGAGGGGAAACTATGGCTACACCTTC
few	TRBJ1-1	TRBV7-3	.	CASSLTGDLNTEAFF	TGTGCCAGCAGCTTAACCGGGGATCTGAACACTGAAGCTTTCTTT
.	TRBJ2-7	TRBV12-3/TRBV12-4	TRBD2	CASSLGLAEGGNEQYF	TGTGCCAGCAGTTTAGGACTAGCGGAGGGCGGCAACGAGCAGTACTTC
few	TRBJ1-4	TRBV12-3/TRBV12-4	.	CASSSQQGANEKLFF	TGTGCCAGCAGTAGTCAACAGGGCGCAAATGAAAAACTGTTTTTT
few	TRBJ2-2	TRBV30	TRBD2	CAWTYGGRNTGELFF	TGTGCCTGGACGTATGGCGGGAGGAACACCGGGGAGCTGTTTTTT
few	TRBJ2-7	TRBV12-3/TRBV12-4	TRBD1	CASSLEGQTGEQYF	TGTGCCAGCAGTTTAGAGGGACAGACCGGCGAGCAGTACTTC
.	TRBJ2-2	TRBV6-2/TRBV6-3	.	CASSPDTNTGELFF	TGTGCCAGCAGTCCCGATACGAACACCGGGGAGCTGTTTTTT
many	TRBJ2-1	TRBV20-1	TRBD2	CSARDSGRGNNEQFF	TGCAGTGCTAGAGATAGCGGGAGAGGAAACAATGAGCAGTTCTTC
few	TRBJ2-3	TRBV5-1	.	CASSILRGSTDTQYF	TGCGCCAGCAGCATACTACGTGGTAGCACAGATACGCAGTATTTT
.	TRBJ1-5	TRBV12-3/TRBV12-4	.	CASSFSSQPQHF	TGTGCCAGCAGTTTTTCTTCCCAGCCCCAGCATTTT
.	TRBJ2-5	TRBV5-1	.	CASSFQGSWQETQYF	TGCGCCAGCAGCTTTCAAGGGAGTTGGCAAGAGACCCAGTACTTC
many	TRBJ1-2	TRBV11-2	.	CASSLDRGSGYTF	TGTGCCAGCAGCTTAGACAGGGGTTCTGGCTACACCTTC